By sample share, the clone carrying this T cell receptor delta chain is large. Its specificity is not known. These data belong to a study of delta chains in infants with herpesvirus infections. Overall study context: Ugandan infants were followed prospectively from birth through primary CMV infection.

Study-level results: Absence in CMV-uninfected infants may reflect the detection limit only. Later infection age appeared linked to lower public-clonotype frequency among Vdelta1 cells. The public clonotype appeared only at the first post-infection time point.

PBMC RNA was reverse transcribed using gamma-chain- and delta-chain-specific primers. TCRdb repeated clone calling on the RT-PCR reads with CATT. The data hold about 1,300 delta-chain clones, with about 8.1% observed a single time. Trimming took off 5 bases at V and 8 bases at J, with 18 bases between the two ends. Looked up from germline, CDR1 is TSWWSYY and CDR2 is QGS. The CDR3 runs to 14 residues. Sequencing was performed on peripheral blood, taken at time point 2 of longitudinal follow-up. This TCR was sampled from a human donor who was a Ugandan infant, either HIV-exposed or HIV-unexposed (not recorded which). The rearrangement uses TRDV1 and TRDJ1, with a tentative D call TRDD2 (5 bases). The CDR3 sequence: CALGTPPKGLKLIF. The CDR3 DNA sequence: TGTGCTCTTGGGACGCCTCCTAAGGGCCTGAAACTCATCTTT.